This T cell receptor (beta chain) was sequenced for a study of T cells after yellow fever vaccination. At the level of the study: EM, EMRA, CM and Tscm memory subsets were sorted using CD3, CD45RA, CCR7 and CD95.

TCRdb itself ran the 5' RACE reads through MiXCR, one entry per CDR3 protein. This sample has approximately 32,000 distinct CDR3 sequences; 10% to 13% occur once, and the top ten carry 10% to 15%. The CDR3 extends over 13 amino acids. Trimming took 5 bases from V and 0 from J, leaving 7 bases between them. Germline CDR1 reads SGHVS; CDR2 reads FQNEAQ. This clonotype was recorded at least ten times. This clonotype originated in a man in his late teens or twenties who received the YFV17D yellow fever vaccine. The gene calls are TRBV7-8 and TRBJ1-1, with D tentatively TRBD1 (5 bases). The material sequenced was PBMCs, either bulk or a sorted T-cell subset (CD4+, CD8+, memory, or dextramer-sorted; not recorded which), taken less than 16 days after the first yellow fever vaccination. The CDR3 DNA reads TGTGCCAGCAGCACCAGGGTGAACACTGAAGCTTTCTTT. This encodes CASSTRVNTEAFF.